Below, 8 T cell receptor beta chains from the same sample are listed, as sequenced in a study of shared clonotypes between healthy human individuals. CD8 cells classed as naive were CD45RO-negative and positively selected for CCR7, excluding terminally differentiated effector memory CD45RA+ cells. Sequencing used immunoSEQ multiplex PCR; TCRdb keeps in-frame clones, though not all of them. The sample carries approximately 600,000 clones, approximately 96% recorded once. The sample comprised naive CD8+ T cells sorted from blood. The source is a woman aged 30 to 39 in good health.

The V gene is TRBV7-9, the J gene TRBJ2-7; 8 positions match TRBD1. V lost 5 bases and J lost 2; bases outside the gene matches: 11. CDR3 length equals 16 residues. In germline, CDR1 is SEHNR, CDR2 FQNEAQ (reference sequence). The CDR3 nucleotides read TGTGCCAGCAGCGGATACTCAGGGGGCGCGACCTACGAGCAGTACTTC. Translating gives CASSGYSGGATYEQYF. The full variable domain, completed using reference TRBV7-9 and TRBJ2-7, is DTGVSQNPRHKITKRGQNVTFRCDPISEHNRLYWYRQTLGQGPEFLTYFQNEAQLEKSRLLSDRFSAERPKGSFSTLEIQRTEQGDSAMYLCASSGYSGGATYEQYFGPGTRLTVT.

V usage is TRBV19 and J usage is TRBJ2-7; a possible D gene is TRBD1 (5 bases). The CDR3 length is 14 residues. Germline V CDR1 and CDR2: LNHDA, SQIVND (reference sequence). The V gene lost 3 bases and the J gene lost 6 bases, with 15 bases spanning the gap. CDR3 amino acids: CASSIGSGLSEQYF. The CDR3 DNA follows: TGTGCCAGTAGTATTGGGTCAGGGCTATCCGAGCAGTACTTC.

The J gene is TRBJ2-7, the V gene TRBV28; D may be TRBD1 or TRBD2 (6 bases each). This CDR3 has 14 residues. V was trimmed by 6 bases and J by 7 bases, leaving 19 bases between them. Looked up from germline, CDR1 is MDHEN and CDR2 is SYDVKM. The CDR3 region has the DNA TGTGCCAGCAGCCTACGGGGGCAAAGGGGGGAGCAGTACTTC. Encoded protein: CASSLRGQRGEQYF.

The V and J genes are TRBV10-2 and TRBJ2-7, with D unclear. V was trimmed by 0 bases and J by 9 bases, leaving 9 bases between them. Germline-derived CDR1 and CDR2 are WSHSY and SAAADI. The length of the CDR3 is 12 residues. CDR3 in amino acids: CASSESTQLQYF. The CDR3, as DNA: TGCGCCAGCAGTGAGTCAACGCAGCTGCAGTACTTC.

The V gene is TRBV19, the J gene TRBJ2-7, with 10 bases identical to TRBD1. Losses at the gene ends were 6 bases for V and 5 bases for J; bases not matched to a gene: 7. This CDR3 has 14 residues. CDR1 and CDR2 (germline): LNHDA, SQIVND (reference sequence). The CDR3 sequence is CASSPGQGLNEQYF. Written as DNA, the CDR3 is TGTGCCAGTAGCCCGGGACAGGGGCTGAACGAGCAGTACTTC.

This chain links TRBV7-9 with TRBJ2-7; D gene ambiguous. V dropped 3 bases and J dropped 7 bases, with 13 bases sitting between them. The germline V gene has CDR1 SEHNR and CDR2 FQNEAQ (reference sequence). The CDR3 is made up of 13 amino acids. The CDR3 region is CASSFLHSVEQYF. CDR3 bases: TGTGCCAGCAGCTTCCTCCACAGCGTTGAGCAGTACTTC.

The chain links TRBV25-1 to TRBJ1-5, with D unresolved. The germline V gene has CDR1 MGHDK and CDR2 SYGVNS. Trimming shortened V by 2 bases and J by 0 bases, and 8 bases separated the two germline ends. CDR3 length: 15 residues. The CDR3 nucleotides are TGTGCCAGCAGTGAAGCAGCTTATAGCAATCAGCCCCAGCATTTT. Its protein is CASSEAAYSNQPQHF.

V gene TRBV7-9 combines with J gene TRBJ2-2; no definite D call. Trimming took off 1 base at V and 4 bases at J, with 4 bases between the two ends. From germline, CDR1 is SEHNR and CDR2 FQNEAQ (reference sequence). This CDR3 is 13 amino acids long. CDR3 coding DNA: TGTGCCAGCAGCTTAGATCGCACCGGGGAGCTGTTTTTT. Protein: CASSLDRTGELFF. Drawing the rest from reference TRBV7-9 and TRBJ2-2, the complete variable domain is DTGVSQNPRHKITKRGQNVTFRCDPISEHNRLYWYRQTLGQGPEFLTYFQNEAQLEKSRLLSDRFSAERPKGSFSTLEIQRTEQGDSAMYLCASSLDRTGELFFGEGSRLTVL.